Following are 5 T cell receptor beta chains from one sample sequenced in a study of blood T cell repertoires in COVID-19 (dated by TCRdb to 2020 to 2022). The library relied on the immunoSEQ multiplex PCR assay. TCRdb provides this immuneACCESS table in a form limited to in-frame rearrangements. Some clones are lacking; in checked studies, under half of them reflect an unresolved V gene, and why the rest are absent is not known. The sample yields around 50,000 clones; around nine tenths were counted once. Clones ranked in the top ten supply 8% to 10% of the sample. The specimen was peripheral blood. Receptors were obtained from a man aged 50 to 60 with active COVID-19.

V and J are TRBV27 and TRBJ2-7, with 7 bases matching TRBD2. The CDR3 runs 14 residues. V was clipped by 3 bases and J by 4 bases; unmatched bases: 6. Germline-derived CDR1 and CDR2 are MNHEY and SMNVEV (reference sequence). CDR3 region: CASSLAGEGYEQYF. The CDR3 region has the DNA TGTGCCAGCAGTTTGGCGGGAGAGGGGTACGAGCAGTACTTC.

The chain recombines TRBV4-3 with TRBJ1-1; D unresolved. V was cut by 0 bases and J by 2 bases, with 16 bases left in between. The germline V gene encodes CDR1 LGHNA and CDR2 YSLEER. This CDR3 region has 17 residues. For the CDR3, the DNA is TGCGCCAGCAGCCAAGACGTCGGGGTCAGAGGAAACACTGAAGCTTTCTTT. Its protein is CASSQDVGVRGNTEAFF.

This clone was counted between two and nine times. The chain has TRBV5-1 and TRBJ2-3, with 8 bases aligning to TRBD2. V shed 3 bases, J shed 4 bases, and the junction held 22 bases outside the gene matches. The CDR3 is 20 amino acids. Germline loops: CDR1 SGHRS, CDR2 YFSETQ. CDR3 amino acids: CASSSRRGLLGLGVPDTQYF. CDR3 nucleotides: TGCGCCAGCAGCTCGCGGCGGGGGCTTCTGGGACTAGGAGTCCCAGATACGCAGTATTTT.

The chain recombines TRBV4-1 with TRBJ1-6, with a tentative D call TRBD1 (5 bases). The CDR3 sequence is 16 residues long. Germline V lookup: CDR1 MGHRA, CDR2 YSYEKL. Trimming took off 4 bases at V and 4 bases at J, with 14 bases between the two ends. Here the CDR3 reads CASSPGGAFYNSPLHF. Here the CDR3 DNA reads TGCGCCAGCAGCCCGGGGGGAGCATTTTATAATTCACCCCTCCACTTT.

The gene calls are TRBV3-1 (or the pseudogene TRBV3-2) and TRBJ1-4, with D perhaps TRBD1 (5 bases). The V end was cut by 2 bases, the J end by 8 bases, with 12 bases between. Germline lookup yields CDR1 LGHDT and CDR2 YNNKEL (reference sequence). The CDR3 covers 14 residues. This CDR3 is CASSQRGIWEKLFF. The CDR3 nucleotides are TGTGCCAGCAGCCAAAGGGGAATTTGGGAAAAACTGTTTTTT.